This TCR beta chain comes out of a study of regulatory T cells in long-lasting Graves disease. This clonotype was recorded a few times. Both iRepertoire HTBI primers and Arm-PCR of CDR3 regions were used to build the TCR beta libraries. Each CDR3 protein is one row after TCRdb ran MiXCR on the multiplex PCR reads. Here the sample spans fewer than 650,000 distinct CDR3 sequences, 16% being singletons. This CDR3 comprises 15 residues. Germline V gene sequence: CDR1 SGHRS, CDR2 YFSETQ. Trimming shortened V by 3 bases and J by 1 base, and 13 bases separated the two germline ends. Time point noted: newly diagnosed GD, antithyroid drugs for less than 3 months. TCR sequences were obtained from RNA taken from PBMCs. With EDTA tubes as the receptacles, 7.5 to 10 milliliters of peripheral blood were drawn. The sample was also linked to a second study, of T cells in Graves' hyperthyroidism and ophthalmopathy.

The origin of this receptor is a woman aged 30 to 39 with Graves disease. This rearrangement joins TRBV5-1 to TRBJ1-1; maybe TRBD1 (5 bases). The source material was peripheral blood mononuclear cells (PBMCs), sampled at new diagnosis, from a patient treated with antithyroid drugs. The CDR3 region is CASSWEGLTNTEAFF. CDR3 nucleotide sequence: TGCGCCAGCAGCTGGGAGGGGCTCACGAACACTGAAGCTTTCTTT.